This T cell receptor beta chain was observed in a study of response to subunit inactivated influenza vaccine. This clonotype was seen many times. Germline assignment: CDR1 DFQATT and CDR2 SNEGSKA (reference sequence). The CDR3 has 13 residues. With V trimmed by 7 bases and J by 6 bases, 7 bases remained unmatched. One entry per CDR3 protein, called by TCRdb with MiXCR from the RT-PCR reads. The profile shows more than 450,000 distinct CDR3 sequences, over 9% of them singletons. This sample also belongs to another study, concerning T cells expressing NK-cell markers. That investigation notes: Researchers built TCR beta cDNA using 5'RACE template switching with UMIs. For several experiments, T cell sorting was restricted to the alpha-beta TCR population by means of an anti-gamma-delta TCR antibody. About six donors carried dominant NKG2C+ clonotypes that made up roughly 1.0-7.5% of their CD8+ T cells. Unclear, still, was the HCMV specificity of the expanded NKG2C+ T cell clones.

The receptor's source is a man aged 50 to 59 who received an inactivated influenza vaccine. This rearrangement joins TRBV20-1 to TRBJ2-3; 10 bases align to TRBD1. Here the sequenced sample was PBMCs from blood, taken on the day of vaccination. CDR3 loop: CSGWTGGVDTQYF. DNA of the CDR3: TGCAGTGGTTGGACAGGGGGAGTGGATACGCAGTATTTT.